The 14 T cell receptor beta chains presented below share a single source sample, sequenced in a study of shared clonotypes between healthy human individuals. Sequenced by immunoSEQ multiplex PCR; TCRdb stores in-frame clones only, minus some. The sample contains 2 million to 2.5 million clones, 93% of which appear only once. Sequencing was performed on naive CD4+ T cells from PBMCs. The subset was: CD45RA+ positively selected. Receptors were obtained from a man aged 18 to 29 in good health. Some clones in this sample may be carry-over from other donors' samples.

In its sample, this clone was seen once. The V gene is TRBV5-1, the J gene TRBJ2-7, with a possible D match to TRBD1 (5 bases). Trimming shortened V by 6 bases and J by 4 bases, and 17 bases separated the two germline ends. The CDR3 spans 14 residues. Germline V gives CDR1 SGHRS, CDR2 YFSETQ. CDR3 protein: CASTPQGPLYEQYF. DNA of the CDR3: TGCGCCAGCACCCCTCAGGGTCCCCTTTACGAGCAGTACTTC.

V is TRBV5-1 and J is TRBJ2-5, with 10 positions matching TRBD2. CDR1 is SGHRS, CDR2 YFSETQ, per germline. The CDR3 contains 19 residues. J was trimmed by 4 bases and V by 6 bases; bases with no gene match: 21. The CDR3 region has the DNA TGCGCCAGCAACCCGACACCTATTAGCGGGAGGCCCTGGGGAGAGACCCAGTACTTC. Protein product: CASNPTPISGRPWGETQYF.

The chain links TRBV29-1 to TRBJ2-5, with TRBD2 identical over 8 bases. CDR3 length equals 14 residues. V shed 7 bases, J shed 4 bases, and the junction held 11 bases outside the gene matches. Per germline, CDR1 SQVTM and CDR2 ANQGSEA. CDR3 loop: CSADRGGSGETQYF. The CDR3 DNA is TGCAGCGCCGATCGGGGGGGTTCCGGAGAGACCCAGTACTTC.

This chain's CDR3 is CASSFAGLAGGYEQYF. In DNA, the CDR3 is TGTGCCAGCAGTTTCGCGGGACTAGCGGGAGGCTACGAGCAGTACTTC. The V and J genes are TRBV28 and TRBJ2-7; TRBD2 agrees at 15 bases. CDR3 length: 16 residues. CDR1 is MDHEN and CDR2 is SYDVKM in the germline V gene. J gave up 3 bases and V 3 bases, and 3 bases lay outside the gene matches.

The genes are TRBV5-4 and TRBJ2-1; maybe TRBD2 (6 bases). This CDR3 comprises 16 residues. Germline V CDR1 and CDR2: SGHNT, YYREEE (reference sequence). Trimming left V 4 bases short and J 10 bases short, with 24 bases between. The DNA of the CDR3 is TGTGCCAGCAGCCGCCTGGAGGGCTACCTCTCCCCCGAGCAGTTCTTC. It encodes CASSRLEGYLSPEQFF.

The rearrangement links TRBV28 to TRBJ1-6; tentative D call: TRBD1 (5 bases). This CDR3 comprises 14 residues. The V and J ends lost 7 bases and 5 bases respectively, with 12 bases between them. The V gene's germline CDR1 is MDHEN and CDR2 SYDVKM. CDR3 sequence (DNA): TGTGCCAGCACCTCAGGGATTAATAATTCACCCCTCCACTTT. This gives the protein CASTSGINNSPLHF.

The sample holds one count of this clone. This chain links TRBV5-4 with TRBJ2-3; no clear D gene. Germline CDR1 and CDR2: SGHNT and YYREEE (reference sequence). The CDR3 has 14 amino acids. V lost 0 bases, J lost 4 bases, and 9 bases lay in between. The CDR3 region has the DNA TGTGCCAGCAGCTTGGACCCTCCCCCAGATACGCAGTATTTT. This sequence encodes CASSLDPPPDTQYF.

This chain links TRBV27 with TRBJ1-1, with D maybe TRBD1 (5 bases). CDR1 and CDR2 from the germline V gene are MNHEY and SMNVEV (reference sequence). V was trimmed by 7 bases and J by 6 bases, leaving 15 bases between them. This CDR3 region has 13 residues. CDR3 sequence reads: CASKGRLGAEAFF. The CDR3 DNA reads TGTGCCAGCAAGGGACGTTTGGGGGCTGAAGCTTTCTTT.

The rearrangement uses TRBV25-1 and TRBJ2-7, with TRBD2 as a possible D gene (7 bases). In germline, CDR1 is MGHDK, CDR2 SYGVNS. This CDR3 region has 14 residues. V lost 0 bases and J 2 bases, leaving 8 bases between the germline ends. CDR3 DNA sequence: TGTGCCAGCAGTGAATACGGGGGGCCCTACGAGCAGTACTTC. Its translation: CASSEYGGPYEQYF.

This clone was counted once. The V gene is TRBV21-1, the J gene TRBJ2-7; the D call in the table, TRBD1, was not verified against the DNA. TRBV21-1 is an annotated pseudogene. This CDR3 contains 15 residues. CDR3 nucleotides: TGTGCCAGCAGCAAATATGGGACAGGGCCTTACGAGCAGTACTTC. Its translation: CASSKYGTGPYEQYF.

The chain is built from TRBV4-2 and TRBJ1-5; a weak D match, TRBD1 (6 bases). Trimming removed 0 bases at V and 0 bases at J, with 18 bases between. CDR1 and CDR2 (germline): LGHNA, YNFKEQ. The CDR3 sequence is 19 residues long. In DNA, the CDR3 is TGTGCCAGCAGCCAAGATGGCACAGGGACTAGATATAGCAATCAGCCCCAGCATTTT. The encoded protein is CASSQDGTGTRYSNQPQHF.

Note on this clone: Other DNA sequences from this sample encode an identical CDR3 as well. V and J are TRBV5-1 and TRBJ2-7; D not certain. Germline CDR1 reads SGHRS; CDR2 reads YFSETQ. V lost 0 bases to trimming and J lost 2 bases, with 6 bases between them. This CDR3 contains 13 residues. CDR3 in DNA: TGCGCCAGCAGCTTGGTGGGCCCCTACGAGCAGTACTTC. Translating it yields CASSLVGPYEQYF.

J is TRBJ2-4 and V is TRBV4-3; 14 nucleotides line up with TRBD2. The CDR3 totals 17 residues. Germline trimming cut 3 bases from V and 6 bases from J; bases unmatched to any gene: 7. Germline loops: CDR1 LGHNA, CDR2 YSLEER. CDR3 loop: CASSQGTSGSVTNIQYF. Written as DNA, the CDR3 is TGCGCCAGCAGCCAGGGGACTAGCGGGAGTGTGACAAACATTCAGTACTTC.

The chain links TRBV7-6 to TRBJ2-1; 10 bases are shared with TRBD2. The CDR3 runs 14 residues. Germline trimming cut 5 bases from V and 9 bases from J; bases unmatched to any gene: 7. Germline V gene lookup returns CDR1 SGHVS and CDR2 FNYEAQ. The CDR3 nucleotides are TGTGCCAGCAGCCAGCTGGGACTAGCGACTGAGCAGTTCTTC. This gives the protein CASSQLGLATEQFF.